The 17 T cell receptor beta chains below were found in one sample sequenced in a study of blood T cell repertoires in COVID-19. Repertoires were generated with immunoSEQ multiplex PCR, while TCRdb's copy carries only in-frame clones and drops some. The table lists 250,000 to 350,000 clones, approximately 85% of them singletons. The sequencing input was peripheral blood. All receptors derive from a human donor with COVID-19, enrolled during active disease. The donor label of this sample is uncertain.

The CDR3 protein is CAWSPDRGNEQYF. CDR3 nucleotides: TGTGCCTGGAGTCCGGACAGGGGAAACGAGCAGTACTTC. The J gene is TRBJ2-7, the V gene TRBV30, with TRBD1 identical over 9 bases. V shed 2 bases, J shed 5 bases, and the junction held 4 bases outside the gene matches. Germline V CDR1 and CDR2: GTSNPN, SVGIG (reference sequence). The CDR3 runs 13 residues. Full variable domain (outside the CDR3, taken from reference TRBV30 and TRBJ2-7): SQTIHQWPATLVQPVGSPLSLECTVEGTSNPNLYWYRQAAGRGLQLLFYSVGIGQISSEVPQNLSASRPQDRQFILSSKKLLLSDSGFYLCAWSPDRGNEQYFGPGTRLTVT.

The chain links TRBV25-1 to TRBJ1-6; D call uncertain. The V end was cut by 5 bases, the J end by 3 bases, with 14 bases between. The CDR3 runs 16 residues. Germline loops: CDR1 MGHDK, CDR2 SYGVNS. CDR3 sequence: CASSLRRGFYNSPLHF. The DNA for the CDR3 is TGTGCCAGCAGTCTAAGGCGAGGGTTCTATAATTCACCCCTCCACTTT.

The rearrangement joins TRBV19 to TRBJ1-5, with D tentatively TRBD1 (5 bases). Germline assignment: CDR1 LNHDA and CDR2 SQIVND (reference sequence). The CDR3 extends over 19 amino acids. Trimming cost V 2 bases and J 0 bases, with 20 bases left between them. The CDR3 spells CASSILKRGLEDSNQPQHF. The CDR3 nucleotides are TGTGCCAGTAGTATACTAAAGAGGGGACTTGAGGATAGCAATCAGCCCCAGCATTTT.

This clone is labeled medium-sized (0.01 to 0.1%). The chain recombines TRBV30 with TRBJ1-2; no clear D gene. Trimming stripped 7 bases from V and 8 bases from J, with 14 bases between. This CDR3 is 11 amino acids long. Germline-derived CDR1 and CDR2 are GTSNPN and SVGIG (reference sequence). DNA for the CDR3: TGTGCCTCCGCAGAGGGTGACGGCTACACCTTC. It specifies CASAEGDGYTF. The full variable domain, rest sourced from reference TRBV30 and TRBJ1-2, is SQTIHQWPATLVQPVGSPLSLECTVEGTSNPNLYWYRQAAGRGLQLLFYSVGIGQISSEVPQNLSASRPQDRQFILSSKKLLLSDSGFYLCASAEGDGYTFGSGTRLTVV.

The chain has TRBV7-8 and TRBJ2-7; possible D gene TRBD1, 6 bases. V lost 3 bases and J lost 1, with 13 bases in between. Germline-derived CDR1 and CDR2 are SGHVS and FQNEAQ. The CDR3 loop spans 15 amino acids. The CDR3 region has the DNA TGTGCCAGCAGCTTTGGACAGCGAAGGTCCTACGAGCAGTACTTC. It yields the protein CASSFGQRRSYEQYF.

This clone came up once. The chain combines TRBV5-5 with TRBJ2-6, with 7 bases identical to TRBD1. V gave up 4 bases and J gave up 0 bases; unmatched junction bases: 4. Looked up from germline, CDR1 is SGHKS and CDR2 is YYEKEE (reference sequence). The CDR3 contains 16 residues. As DNA, the CDR3 is TGTGCCAGCAGCCCTGGACAGGTCTCTGGGGCCAACGTCCTGACTTTC. As protein: CASSPGQVSGANVLTF.

This clone was counted only a few times. This chain uses TRBV3-1 (or the pseudogene TRBV3-2) with TRBJ2-7; 9 bases are shared with TRBD2. Germline CDR1 LGHDT, CDR2 YNNKEL (reference sequence). V lost 4 bases, J lost 5 bases, and 12 bases stayed unmatched. The CDR3 totals 16 residues. In DNA form, the CDR3 reads TGTGCCAGCAGCCCCAGGAGTAGCGGGGGCGGGAACGAGCAGTACTTC. Translation gives CASSPRSSGGGNEQYF.

This clone occurred once. V is TRBV2 and J is TRBJ2-3; 9 nucleotides match TRBD2. After removal of 7 bases from V and 2 bases from J, the junction contained 7 bases not matched to a gene. The CDR3 contains 15 residues. Germline V gene data show CDR1 as SNHLY and CDR2 as FYNNEI. CDR3 DNA: TGTGCCAGCACACAGGCGGGAGGGTTCACAGATACGCAGTATTTT. Translating it yields CASTQAGGFTDTQYF.

This chain joins TRBV10-3 and TRBJ1-4; tentatively, D is TRBD1 (5 bases). With 0 bases removed from V and 8 bases from J, the gap between germline ends came to 13 bases. Per the germline V gene, CDR1 is ENHRY and CDR2 is SYGVKD. The CDR3 extends over 15 amino acids. The CDR3 DNA reads as TGTGCCATCAGTGAGTCTCCGGCAGGGCGGGAAAAACTGTTTTTT. Its protein product is CAISESPAGREKLFF.

This clone was picked up one time. The chain combines TRBV7-8 with TRBJ2-7; D is perhaps TRBD1 (5 bases). Germline V CDR1 and CDR2: SGHVS, FQNEAQ. The V and J ends lost 8 bases and 3 bases respectively, with 14 bases between them. The CDR3 runs to 13 residues. CDR3 nucleotide sequence: TGTGCCAGCGGACAAACTACAAACTACGAGCAGTACTTC. It yields the protein CASGQTTNYEQYF.

The J gene is TRBJ1-6, the V gene TRBV2; TRBD1 matches 7 bases. Germline V lookup: CDR1 SNHLY, CDR2 FYNNEI. The CDR3 totals 15 residues. Unmatched junction bases numbered 11, after V lost 6 bases and J lost 9 bases. The CDR3 coding sequence is TGTGCCAGCAGAGCCCCGACAGGGAGTGTTTCACCCCTCCACTTT. Residues: CASRAPTGSVSPLHF.

The chain is built from TRBV2 and TRBJ2-2; D not resolved. V was pared by 3 bases and J by 1 base, with 15 bases between. From germline, CDR1 is SNHLY and CDR2 FYNNEI. The CDR3 has 17 residues. As DNA, the CDR3 is TGTGCCAGCAGTGAGGGCCCCTTACCGCTGAACACCGGGGAGCTGTTTTTT. It specifies CASSEGPLPLNTGELFF.

This chain joins TRBV19 and TRBJ1-2; unclear D gene. Germline V gives CDR1 LNHDA, CDR2 SQIVND (reference sequence). V was pared by 3 bases and J by 2 bases, with 7 bases between. The CDR3 is 13 residues long. This chain's CDR3 is CASSIEENYGYTF. The CDR3 nucleotides are TGTGCCAGTAGTATTGAGGAGAACTATGGCTACACCTTC.

The genes are TRBV27 and TRBJ1-2; 8 positions match TRBD1. CDR3 length: 14 residues. Germline V gene lookup returns CDR1 MNHEY and CDR2 SMNVEV (reference sequence). Unmatched junction bases numbered 9, after V lost 5 bases and J lost 7 bases. CDR3 amino acids: CASSTTQGVGGYTF. CDR3 DNA sequence: TGTGCCAGCAGTACAACACAGGGGGTCGGTGGCTACACCTTC.

The rearrangement links TRBV19 to TRBJ1-2; possibly TRBD1 for D (5 bases). The germline gives CDR1 LNHDA, CDR2 SQIVND (reference sequence). V shed 3 bases and J shed 0 bases, with 8 bases lying between them. The CDR3 loop spans 14 amino acids. CDR3 coding DNA: TGTGCCAGTAGTATTCAGGGATCTAACTATGGCTACACCTTC. Translation: CASSIQGSNYGYTF. The complete variable domain, with remaining parts taken from reference TRBV19 and TRBJ1-2, reads DGGITQSPKYLFRKEGQNVTLSCEQNLNHDAMYWYRQDPGQGLRLIYYSQIVNDFQKGDIAEGYSVSREKKESFPLTVTSAQKNPTAFYLCASSIQGSNYGYTFGSGTRLTVV.

This clone was detected once. This sequence joins TRBV30 and TRBJ2-2, with 10 bases lining up with TRBD2. The CDR3 runs to 17 residues. Per germline, CDR1 GTSNPN and CDR2 SVGIG (reference sequence). V gave up 0 bases and J gave up 7 bases; unmatched junction bases: 11. The CDR3 loop reads CAWSVLAGEGTGGELFF. The CDR3 nucleotides read TGTGCCTGGAGTGTTCTAGCGGGAGAAGGCACAGGCGGGGAGCTGTTTTTT. Supplemented by reference TRBV30 and TRBJ2-2, the full variable domain reads SQTIHQWPATLVQPVGSPLSLECTVEGTSNPNLYWYRQAAGRGLQLLFYSVGIGQISSEVPQNLSASRPQDRQFILSSKKLLLSDSGFYLCAWSVLAGEGTGGELFFGEGSRLTVL.

V gene TRBV28 combines with J gene TRBJ2-2, with 7 bases fitting TRBD2. The CDR3 runs to 17 residues. The V segment lost 3 bases and the J segment 5 bases; nucleotides outside the gene matches: 12. Germline V gene lookup returns CDR1 MDHEN and CDR2 SYDVKM. Written as DNA, the CDR3 is TGTGCCAGCAGTTTCGGCCAGGGAGGGGACCTAACCGGGGAGCTGTTTTTT. The encoded protein is CASSFGQGGDLTGELFF.